In its sample, the clone carrying this T cell receptor (beta chain) was seen many times. This sample was taken from a study of regulatory T cells in long-lasting Graves disease. CDR3 regions were amplified by Arm-PCR using iRepertoire HTBI primers to build TCR beta libraries. One entry per CDR3 protein results from TCRdb running MiXCR on the multiplex PCR reads. This table holds some 370,000 distinct CDR3 sequences, roughly 25% found once. Trimming took 2 bases from V and 6 from J, leaving 11 bases between them. The CDR3 extends over 14 amino acids. Germline CDR1 and CDR2: MDHEN and SYDVKM. Time point given: persistent/refractory GD, antithyroid drugs over 5 years with positive TRAb. RNA isolated from PBMCs was used to make the TCR library.

This rearrangement joins TRBV28 to TRBJ1-5; D is perhaps TRBD1 (5 bases). The receptor's source is a woman in her thirties or forties with Graves disease. This specimen consisted of peripheral blood mononuclear cells (PBMCs), obtained when the disease was refractory, from a patient treated with antithyroid drugs. The CDR3 here is CASSLAWGGQPQHF. In nucleotides, the CDR3 is TGTGCCAGCAGTTTAGCATGGGGGGGTCAGCCCCAGCATTTT. Full variable domain (rest looked up from reference TRBV28 and TRBJ1-5): DVKVTQSSRYLVKRTGEKVFLECVQDMDHENMFWYRQDPGLGLRLIYFSYDVKMKEKGDIPEGYSVSREKKERFSLILESASTNQTSMYLCASSLAWGGQPQHFGDGTRLSIL.